This T cell receptor beta chain was found in a study of T cells in Graves' hyperthyroidism and ophthalmopathy. The study's findings and limits: The model predicted ophthalmopathy a median roughly six months before onset. Among thyroid clonotypes expanded above 0.001, most also appeared in blood.

This clonotype was observed at least ten times. No antigen is known for it. V was trimmed by 6 bases and J by 5 bases, leaving 11 bases between them. The CDR3 spans 13 residues. Germline V gene lookup returns CDR1 KGHSH and CDR2 LQKENI. Amplification targeted TCR beta CDR3 regions from RNA transcripts. The study used the HTBI primer set for a first-round RT-PCR of the TCR CDR3. TCRdb itself ran the multiplex PCR reads through MiXCR, one entry per CDR3 protein. The sample lists about 260,000 distinct CDR3 sequences, about 16% seen once, with 28% in the top ten. This sequence joins TRBV18 and TRBJ1-5, with unresolved D. The receptor was derived from a woman aged 18-29 years with Graves' ophthalmopathy. Sequencing was carried out using blood. The CDR3 loop reads CASSPHSDQPQHF. The CDR3 DNA follows: TGTGCCAGCTCGCCCCACAGCGATCAGCCCCAGCATTTT.